Presented here are 5 T cell receptor beta chains from one specimen sequenced in a study of glioma-infiltrating T cells. Amplification of TCR alpha and beta CDR3 regions from RNA used iRepertoire nested multiplex PCR. TCRdb re-called the multiplex PCR reads with MiXCR, one entry per CDR3 protein. The data contain around 180,000 distinct CDR3 sequences, about 47% of them seen just once; the ten biggest clones take up 5% to 5.5%. Sequenced sample: glioma tissue, nonneoplastic brain tissue, or PBMCs (not recorded which). These receptor sequences come from a human donor with low-grade glioma or glioblastoma, undergoing nonglioma brain surgery, or in good health (not recorded which).

In its sample, this clonotype was seen many times. The chain couples TRBV19 to TRBJ2-5; D gene ambiguous. Germline CDR1 and CDR2: LNHDA and SQIVND (reference sequence). This CDR3 has 13 amino acids. V was trimmed by 3 bases and J by 6 bases, leaving 11 bases between them. The CDR3 reads CASSIDPRKTQYF. The CDR3 nucleotides read TGTGCCAGTAGTATCGATCCCCGCAAGACCCAGTACTTC.

V is TRBV14 and J is TRBJ1-3, with D perhaps matching TRBD1 (5 bases). This CDR3 contains 16 residues. In germline, CDR1 is SGHDN, CDR2 FVKESK. Trimming left V 0 bases short and J 1 base short, with 10 bases between. As DNA, the CDR3 is TGTGCCAGCAGCCAAGAATGGTCAGGGTCTGGAAACACCATATATTTT. The encoded protein is CASSQEWSGSGNTIYF.

The J gene is TRBJ2-3, the V gene TRBV11-1; D unclear. The germline V and J ends were trimmed by 4 bases and 4 bases, with 6 bases remaining between them. Germline CDR1 and CDR2: SGHAT and FQDESV (reference sequence). The CDR3 sequence is 12 residues long. Written as DNA, the CDR3 is TGTGCCAGCAGCTACCAGGCAGATACGCAGTATTTT. It translates to CASSYQADTQYF.

This clonotype was recorded many times. The V gene is TRBV19, the J gene TRBJ1-1, with unresolved D. The V end lost 7 bases, the J end lost 1 base, and 7 bases lay between the germline ends. Germline V gene lookup returns CDR1 LNHDA and CDR2 SQIVND (reference sequence). The CDR3 runs 12 residues. This chain's CDR3 is CASTTGNTEAFF. CDR3 coding DNA: TGTGCCAGTACCACCGGGAACACTGAAGCTTTCTTT.

The J gene is TRBJ2-5, the V gene TRBV3-1; no firm D call. The V and J ends lost 5 bases and 5 bases respectively, with 15 bases between them. The length of the CDR3 is 14 residues. Per germline, CDR1 LGHDT and CDR2 YNNKEL (reference sequence). CDR3 sequence reads: CASSKLPDFETQYF. CDR3 coding DNA: TGTGCCAGCAGCAAACTGCCGGATTTCGAGACCCAGTACTTC.